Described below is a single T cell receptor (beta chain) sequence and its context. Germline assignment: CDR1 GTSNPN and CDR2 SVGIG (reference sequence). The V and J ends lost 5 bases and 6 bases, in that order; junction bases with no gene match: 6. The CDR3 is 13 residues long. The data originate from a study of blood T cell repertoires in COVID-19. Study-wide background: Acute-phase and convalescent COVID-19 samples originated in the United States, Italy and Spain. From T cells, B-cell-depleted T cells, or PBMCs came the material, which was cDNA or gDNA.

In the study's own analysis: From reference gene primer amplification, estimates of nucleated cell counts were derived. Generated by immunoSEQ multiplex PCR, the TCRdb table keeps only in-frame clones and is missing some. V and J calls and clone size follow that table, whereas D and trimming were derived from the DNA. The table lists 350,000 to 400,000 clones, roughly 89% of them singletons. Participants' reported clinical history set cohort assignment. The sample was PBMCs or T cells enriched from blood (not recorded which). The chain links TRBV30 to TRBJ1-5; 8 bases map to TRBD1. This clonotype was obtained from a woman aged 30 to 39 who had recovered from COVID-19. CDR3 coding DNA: TGTGCCTGGGCAGGGGGCCTTGGTCAGCCCCAGCATTTT. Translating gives CAWAGGLGQPQHF.